The source of this TCR beta chain is a study of a mutant IDH1 vaccine in newly diagnosed glioma. Study details: Visit V12 happened at week 35; visit V13 happened at week 47.

Study-wide results and caveats: With respect to changes in top peripheral T cell clonotypes, pseudoprogression seemed unrelated.

CDR1 and CDR2 (germline): KGHSH, LQKENI. This CDR3 is built from 16 residues. Trimming removed 2 bases from V and 3 bases from J; junction bases left unmatched: 4. A word on this clone: As yet, its antigen is unknown.

Time point here: week 47, end of study. Vaccinated patients received 300 ug of mutant IDH1 20-mer peptide per dose, with topical imiquimod. There were eight vaccinations for patients, given in weeks 1, 3, 5, 7, 11, 15, 19 and 23. Repertoires were generated with immunoSEQ multiplex PCR, while TCRdb's copy carries only in-frame clones and drops some. Among fewer than 60,000 clones listed, 65% were seen once. The chain links TRBV18 to TRBJ1-5; 10 bases map to TRBD1. Sequenced material: peripheral blood mononuclear cells (PBMCs), taken from a glioma patient whose treatment included an IDH1 peptide vaccine. The receptor was isolated from a man aged 35 to 55 with glioma. Some clones in this sample may be carry-over from other donors' samples. The CDR3 bases are TGTGCCAGCTCACCAATAGGACAGGGGGACAATCAGCCCCAGCATTTT. Protein sequence: CASSPIGQGDNQPQHF.